The T cell receptor beta chain under discussion was sequenced for a study of T cell repertoires in cytomegalovirus infection (dated by TCRdb to about 2019). Some background on the complete study: Peptide stimulations targeted recently identified HLA-C-restricted CMV epitopes, whose presentation resists viral immunomodulation, together with well-studied HLA-B-restricted epitopes. Donor HLA type was relevant to the analysis, as public TCR beta signatures indicated carriage of CMV infection together with the matching HLA type.

The table lists this clonotype with a few counts. Its cognate antigen has yet to be identified. No base quality values were provided; no much bigger clone lies one nucleotide off. Overall study results and their limits: In both this cohort and an independent cohort of 352 donors, the cumulative frequency of public TCR beta family members distinguished carriers of CMV infection plus the relevant HLA type. The ex vivo response was dominated by HLA-C-restricted CMV-specific TCR beta clonotypes, which also provided the single most frequent clonotype in two of eight donors.

Counted from cysteine to phenylalanine, this CDR3 has 16 amino acids. Only CDR3 DNA is held: 48 bases, read in frame from base 1. In the germline V gene (reference sequence), CDR1 corresponds to MNHEY and CDR2 to SMNVEV. Trimming removed 2 bases from V and 5 bases from J; the gene matches leave 8 bases unexplained. Read against the paper, the sample's treatment or condition label means: in vitro stimulation with specific CMV peptide epitopes to enrich CMV-specific T cells. Sequencing was performed on an Illumina HiSeq 1500. The public reads were quality trimmed at Q25 with fastp and then assembled into clones with MiXCR by TCRdb, keeping productive beta chains. All rows with the same CDR3 protein become a single entry with the most common DNA and genes. The table for this sample lists hundreds of thousands of distinct CDR3 sequences; roughly 31% of them were counted only once. Clones ranked in the top ten supply 13% of the sample.

The sequence joins TRBV27 to TRBJ2-3; TRBD2 matches 9 bases in the middle. The material sequenced was cultured CD8+ T cells from PBMCs, taken from culture after CMV antigen stimulation. The source is a human donor in good health (CMV status not recorded). Some clones in this sample may be carry-over from other donors' samples. This receptor has the CDR3 CASSLIRTSVGDTQYF. The sequenced DNA is TGTGCCAGCAGTTTAATAAGGACTAGCGTCGGAGATACGCAGTATTTT.